The clone carrying this TCR beta chain appeared a few times. Its antigen is not known. The source of the sample is a study of blood T cells in healthy people across ages. Study results and limitations: Unknown CMV status may confound age-related changes in expanded clones. Older individuals had lower TCR beta diversity per million T cells (the decline was roughly linear). TCR beta diversity tracked closely with naive T cell percentage.

Per sample, no less than 5.5 micrograms of total RNA were extracted. The CDR3 has 13 amino acids. Per germline, CDR1 ENHRY and CDR2 SYGVKD. Trimming left V 3 bases short and J 4 bases short, with 8 bases between. A second PCR of roughly 7 to 11 cycles used a sample-barcoded 5' primer and a J-beta primer mix. TCRdb reprocessed the 5' RACE reads with MiXCR, giving one entry per CDR3 protein. This sample has over a million distinct CDR3 sequences, with 35% to 45% found just once. This clonotype was sampled from a woman aged 18 to 35 in good health. V and J are TRBV10-3 and TRBJ2-3; D ambiguous. The sequenced sample consisted of blood. CDR3 residues: CAISDTSADTQYF. The CDR3 bases are TGTGCCATCAGTGATACGAGCGCAGATACGCAGTATTTT.